This T cell receptor (beta chain) was found in a study of shared clonotypes between healthy human individuals. Study background: Per-donor plates numbered three CD4 naive, three CD4 memory, two CD8 naive and one CD8 memory.

As concerns this clone: What it recognizes is unknown.

The study ran the assay at deep level. Using immunoSEQ multiplex PCR, the repertoire was profiled, and TCRdb retains in-frame clones only, with some absent. The sample holds about 1.5 million clones, 95% to 99% seen once. Overall study findings and caveats: When naive CD4 clonotypes were compared across a handful of donors, around 5% were shared. Genetic and exposure-history diversity was limited by the small donor number.

The V segment lost 3 bases and the J segment 1 base; nucleotides outside the gene matches: 11. The CDR3 consists of 17 residues. In germline, CDR1 is MGHDK, CDR2 SYGVNS. The sample consisted of naive CD4+ T cells sorted from blood. Subset noted: CD45RA+ positively selected. The gene calls are TRBV25-1 and TRBJ2-7, with 8 bases matching TRBD2. The source is a man younger than 40 in good health. CDR3 sequence (DNA): TGTGCCAGCAGTGACTCGCCCCCCGGGACTAGATCCTACGAGCAGTACTTC. Amino acids: CASSDSPPGTRSYEQYF.